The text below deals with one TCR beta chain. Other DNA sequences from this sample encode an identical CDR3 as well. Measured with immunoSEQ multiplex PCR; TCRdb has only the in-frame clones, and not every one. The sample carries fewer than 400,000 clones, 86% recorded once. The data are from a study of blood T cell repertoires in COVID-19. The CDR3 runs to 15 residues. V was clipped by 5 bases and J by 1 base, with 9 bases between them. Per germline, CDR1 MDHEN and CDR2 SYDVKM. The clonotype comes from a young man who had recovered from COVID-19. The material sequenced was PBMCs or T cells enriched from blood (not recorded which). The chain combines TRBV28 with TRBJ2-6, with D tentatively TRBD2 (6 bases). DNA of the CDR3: TGTGCCAGCAGTCCCCGGGGGTCTGGGGCCAACGTCCTGACTTTC. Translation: CASSPRGSGANVLTF.